Below, 2 T cell receptor beta chains from the same sample are listed, as sequenced in a study of human T cells and chemical hapten exposure. TCRdb independently ran MiXCR on the RACE reads; one entry per CDR3 protein. The data hold some 110,000 distinct CDR3 sequences, with 10% to 15% observed a single time. The time point is: pre-sensitization, week 0. Treatment in this sample: therapeutic diphenylcyclopropenone sensitization with weekly scalp DPC. Specimen: whole blood, collected in connection with sensitization to the hapten diphenylcyclopropenone (DPC). The receptor set was obtained from a woman aged 45-65 years with alopecia areata. Some clones in this sample may be carry-over from other donors' samples.

This clonotype was seen more than once but under ten times. J is TRBJ2-3 and V is TRBV20-1; D may be TRBD1 or TRBD2 (5 bases each). The CDR3 length is 15 residues. Trimming cost V 0 bases and J 6 bases, with 16 bases left between them. CDR1 and CDR2 (germline): DFQATT, SNEGSKA (reference sequence). CDR3 protein: CSARDPGRAGDTQYF. The CDR3 nucleotides read TGCAGTGCTAGAGATCCGGGACGGGCAGGGGATACGCAGTATTTT.

This clonotype was seen many times. The CDR3 reads CASVANQPQHF. DNA of the CDR3: TGTGCCAGCGTAGCAAATCAGCCCCAGCATTTT. The chain couples TRBV14 to TRBJ1-5; no reliable D call. CDR3 length: 11 amino acids. Germline V gene sequence: CDR1 SGHDN, CDR2 FVKESK. V was cut by 8 bases and J by 4 bases, with 6 bases left in between.